This section outlines one T cell receptor beta chain sequence together with its context. As yet, its antigen is unknown. The data stem from a study of cytomegalovirus exposure and HLA in healthy donors. About the research overall: Early release data held 75 million to 90 million unique TCRs from HLA-typed donors.

Primers: 60 Vbeta forward and 13 Jbeta reverse. Profiling relied on immunoSEQ multiplex PCR, and the TCRdb table lists in-frame clones only, not all of them. The repertoire holds about 130,000 clones, with approximately 80% as singletons. The germline CDR1 and CDR2 sequences are WSHSY and SAAADI. The CDR3 has 14 residues. Trimming stripped 8 bases from V and 2 bases from J, with 15 bases between. Study outcomes and limitations: Among donors in an Asian-associated ancestry cluster, a later analysis reportedly found fewer N-insertions than the roughly 650-donor mean.

The receptor's source is a male donor in good health and CMV-seropositive. Sequencing was carried out using PBMCs. The chain uses TRBV10-2 and TRBJ1-1; possible D gene TRBD1, 5 bases. CDR3 bases: TGCGCCAGCGGAGGGACGACTGGAAACACTGAAGCTTTCTTT. Its protein product is CASGGTTGNTEAFF.